A single TCR beta chain is shown here with its context. Antigen specificity is unknown. The sample has other DNA sequences that encode this CDR3 too. The PCR made use of 60 Vbeta and 13 Jbeta primers. Only in-frame clones appear in the TCRdb table, and some are missing; sequencing was by immunoSEQ multiplex PCR. Of approximately 150,000 clones listed, about 70% are singletons. The CDR3 length is 13 residues. Per the germline V gene, CDR1 is SGHRS and CDR2 is YFSETQ. Trimming pared 3 bases from V and 2 bases from J, leaving 8 bases between. The data derive from a study of cytomegalovirus exposure and HLA in healthy donors. Findings and limits, study-wide: What a later analysis showed was that several of the most significant clusters appeared linked to common viral pathogens. An analysis was carried out at a later point. It showed that HLA-associated TCR beta chains were more clonally expanded than equally common non-associated chains. TCR beta sequences numbering around 15,000 were associated with HLA alleles at 0.05 false discovery rate in a later analysis.

The sequence was collected from a woman aged 40 to 50 in good health and CMV-seronegative. The rearrangement links TRBV5-1 to TRBJ1-1, with a weak D call TRBD1 (5 bases). Material for sequencing was PBMCs. Written as DNA, the CDR3 is TGCGCCAGCAGCTCCCAGGGAAACACTGAAGCTTTCTTT. Protein: CASSSQGNTEAFF.